Sequencing of this T cell receptor (beta chain) was carried out in a study of blood T cell repertoires in COVID-19. TCRdb's copy holds only in-frame clones and misses some; the assay was immunoSEQ multiplex PCR. The sample has tens of thousands of clones, 70% to 90% seen once. Germline V gives CDR1 ENHRY, CDR2 SYGVKD. This CDR3 has 12 residues. The V end lost 10 bases, the J end lost 4 bases, and 13 bases lay between the germline ends. The receptor was derived from a human donor in a cohort sampled during active COVID-19. Sequencing input: peripheral blood. V usage is TRBV10-3 and J usage is TRBJ1-1, with D maybe TRBD1 (5 bases). The CDR3 DNA reads as TGTGCCACGGGGCCGGGGGGCACTGAAGCTTTCTTT. It is translated as CATGPGGTEAFF.